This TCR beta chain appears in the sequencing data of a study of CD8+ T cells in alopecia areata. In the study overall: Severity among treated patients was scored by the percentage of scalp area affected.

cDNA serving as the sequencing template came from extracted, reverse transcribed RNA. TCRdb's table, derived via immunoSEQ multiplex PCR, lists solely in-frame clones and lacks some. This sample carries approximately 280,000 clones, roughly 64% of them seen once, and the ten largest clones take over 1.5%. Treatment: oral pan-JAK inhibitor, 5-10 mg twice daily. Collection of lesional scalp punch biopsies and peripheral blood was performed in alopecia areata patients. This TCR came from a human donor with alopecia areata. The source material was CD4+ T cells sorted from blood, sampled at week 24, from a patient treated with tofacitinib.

The CDR3 DNA reads TGTGCCAGCAGCGACATGACAGGGGGAGGACAGCCCCAGCATTTT. Translating it yields CASSDMTGGGQPQHF. V and J are TRBV6-1 and TRBJ1-5; 9 bases agree with TRBD1. The ends lost 6 bases at V and 7 bases at J; junction bases unmatched: 10. CDR3 length: 15 residues. Per germline, CDR1 MNHNS and CDR2 SASEGT.